The 2 T cell receptor beta chains in this list originate from one sample, sequenced in a study of shared T cell receptors in the human thymus. Clones were sequenced by immunoSEQ multiplex PCR, and TCRdb holds only the in-frame ones, with some missing. The data contain roughly 500,000 clones, around 82% of them singletons. The same data also went into a second study, on human thymus T cells.

Sequences were obtained from thymocytes. Receptors were obtained from a boy in the first two years of life with a congenital heart defect.

This chain uses TRBV2 with TRBJ1-1; 7 bases agree with TRBD1. The CDR3 has 13 residues. Germline loops: CDR1 SNHLY, CDR2 FYNNEI. The V segment lost 6 bases and the J segment 4 bases; nucleotides outside the gene matches: 5. CDR3 in amino acids: CASRMDRSTEAFF. The CDR3, as DNA: TGTGCCAGCAGGATGGACAGGAGCACTGAAGCTTTCTTT. The variable domain in full, with the rest retrieved from reference TRBV2 and TRBJ1-1, is EPEVTQTPSHQVTQMGQEVILRCVPISNHLYFYWYRQILGQKVEFLVSFYNNEISEKSEIFDDQFSVERPDGSNFTLKIRSTKLEDSAMYFCASRMDRSTEAFFGQGTRLTVV.

The genes are TRBV23-1 and TRBJ1-2; no clear D gene. TRBV23-1 qualifies as an ORF whose function is uncertain. V lost 2 bases, J lost 6 bases, and 10 bases lay in between. The CDR3 is made up of 13 amino acids. CDR3 sequence reads: CASSQGGIHGYTF. The CDR3 DNA reads TGCGCCAGCAGTCAAGGCGGGATCCATGGCTACACCTTC.